This record looks at one TCR beta chain sequence and its context. Its cognate antigen is unknown. These data are taken from a study of T cells in localized non-small cell lung cancer. Only in-frame clones appear in the TCRdb table, and some are missing; sequencing was by immunoSEQ multiplex PCR. This table holds 40,000 to 65,000 clones, roughly 84% found once. Germline V gene lookup returns CDR1 SGHTA and CDR2 FQGNSA. CDR3 length: 14 residues. V was clipped by 6 bases and J by 1 base; unmatched bases: 4. Study results and limitations: Within adjacent lung there appeared a median around 57 of the top 100 tumor clones.

The clonotype originates from a man aged 35-69 years with stage III lung adenocarcinoma. This chain uses TRBV7-2 with TRBJ1-1; 8 bases fit TRBD1. Source: peripheral blood mononuclear cells, taken before any cancer treatment. The CDR3: CASSPGQGNTEAFF. The CDR3 DNA sequence: TGTGCCAGCAGTCCAGGACAGGGGAACACTGAAGCTTTCTTT. Together with reference TRBV7-2 and TRBJ1-1, the CDR3 gives the full variable domain: GAGVSQSPSNKVTEKGKDVELRCDPISGHTALYWYRQSLGQGLEFLIYFQGNSAPDKSGLPSDRFSAERTGGSVSTLTIQRTQQEDSAVYLCASSPGQGNTEAFFGQGTRLTVV.